A single sample is the source of the 26 T cell receptor beta chains below, sequenced in a study of T cell responses to AZD1222 COVID-19 vaccine. Repertoires were generated with immunoSEQ multiplex PCR, while TCRdb's copy carries only in-frame clones and drops some. Of 120,000 or so clones detected, around nine tenths appear once; the ten largest clones hold more than 5.5%. The source material was peripheral blood, sampled on day 0 of AZD1222 vaccination. The receptors here all came from an adult in good health.

V gene TRBV6-5 combines with J gene TRBJ2-1; D not certain. Germline loops: CDR1 MNHEY, CDR2 SVGAGI. Trimming cost V 2 bases and J 5 bases, with 7 bases left between them. This CDR3 region has 13 residues. CDR3 loop: CASSYVADNEQFF. As DNA, the CDR3 is TGTGCCAGCAGTTACGTCGCAGACAATGAGCAGTTCTTC.

The chain uses TRBV6-1 and TRBJ1-6; D not certain. The CDR3 is made up of 17 amino acids. Germline-derived CDR1 and CDR2 are MNHNS and SASEGT. V was cut by 3 bases and J by 0 bases, with 12 bases left in between. The CDR3 sequence: CASSDQVSRSYNSPLHF. The CDR3 region has the DNA TGTGCCAGCAGTGACCAGGTCTCTCGCTCCTATAATTCACCCCTCCACTTT.

The chain joins TRBV28 to TRBJ2-1; TRBD2 matches at 9 bases. CDR3 length: 17 residues. V dropped 2 bases and J dropped 1; count of bases not matched to a gene: 6. Per germline, CDR1 MDHEN and CDR2 SYDVKM. CDR3 region: CASSLPGLATSYNEQFF. The CDR3 region has the DNA TGTGCCAGCAGTTTACCGGGACTAGCTACGTCCTACAATGAGCAGTTCTTC.

This rearrangement joins TRBV6-1 to TRBJ1-1, with 10 bases matching TRBD1. V dropped 3 bases and J dropped 5; count of bases not matched to a gene: 6. The germline CDR1 and CDR2 sequences are MNHNS and SASEGT. The CDR3 spans 15 residues. CDR3 sequence: CASSDPDRGLTEAFF. The CDR3 DNA reads TGTGCCAGCAGTGATCCCGACAGGGGGCTTACTGAAGCTTTCTTT.

The rearrangement uses TRBV19 and TRBJ2-2, with 9 nucleotides matching TRBD1. CDR3 size: 15 residues. CDR1 and CDR2 from the germline V gene are LNHDA and SQIVND (reference sequence). Trimming at V came to 5 bases and at J to 5 bases, leaving 6 bases not matched to a gene. CDR3 bases: TGTGCCAGTAGTCCCGGGACAGGGCGAACCGGGGAGCTGTTTTTT. Translating gives CASSPGTGRTGELFF.

This clone occurred once. The chain's CDR3 is CASSLAGRAGVDGYTF. The DNA for the CDR3 is TGTGCCAGCAGCTTAGCTGGGAGGGCAGGGGTGGATGGCTACACCTTC. The chain combines TRBV7-2 with TRBJ1-2, with D perhaps TRBD1 (6 bases). In germline, CDR1 is SGHTA, CDR2 FQGNSA. The CDR3 extends over 16 amino acids. V lost 0 bases to trimming and J lost 6 bases, with 17 bases between them.

The chain employs TRBV5-1 and TRBJ2-2, with D hard to call. The CDR3 runs 13 residues. CDR1 SGHRS and CDR2 YFSETQ come from the germline V gene. V lost 4 bases and J lost 8, with 12 bases in between. CDR3 in amino acids: CASSTDTVGELFF. Written as DNA, the CDR3 is TGCGCCAGCAGCACCGACACAGTGGGGGAGCTGTTTTTT. The variable domain in full, with the rest retrieved from reference TRBV5-1 and TRBJ2-2, is KAGVTQTPRYLIKTRGQQVTLSCSPISGHRSVSWYQQTPGQGLQFLFEYFSETQRNKGNFPGRFSGRQFSNSRSEMNVSTLELGDSALYLCASSTDTVGELFFGEGSRLTVL.

The V and J genes are TRBV27 and TRBJ2-2, with TRBD2 identical over 11 bases. V was clipped by 5 bases and J by 3 bases; unmatched bases: 8. The germline V gene encodes CDR1 MNHEY and CDR2 SMNVEV (reference sequence). The CDR3 loop spans 17 amino acids. CDR3 amino acids: CASSPLLAGAHTGELFF. CDR3 bases: TGTGCCAGCAGTCCCTTACTAGCGGGGGCCCACACCGGGGAGCTGTTTTTT.

The V gene is TRBV5-1, the J gene TRBJ2-1; possibly TRBD1 for D (5 bases). CDR1 and CDR2 (germline): SGHRS, YFSETQ. The V end was cut by 0 bases, the J end by 3 bases, with 7 bases between. The CDR3 is 14 amino acids. The CDR3 sequence: CASSLGGSYNEQFF. CDR3 in DNA: TGCGCCAGCAGCTTGGGGGGCAGCTACAATGAGCAGTTCTTC.

The CDR3, as DNA: TGTGCCAGCAGCTTGGAGGGTGTCGGAGAGCAGTACTTC. This translates into CASSLEGVGEQYF. The chain joins TRBV5-6 to TRBJ2-7; D unclear. V lost 0 bases and J lost 7, with 11 bases in between. CDR3 length equals 13 residues. Germline V gene lookup returns CDR1 SGHDT and CDR2 YYEEEE.

This clone came up a few times. V is TRBV5-1 and J is TRBJ2-5; D remains ambiguous. CDR1 and CDR2 (germline): SGHRS, YFSETQ. This CDR3 contains 14 residues. Trimming left V 3 bases short and J 2 bases short, with 11 bases between. The CDR3 DNA reads as TGCGCCAGCAGCTCTGGGGTCATTCAAGAGACCCAGTACTTC. Residues: CASSSGVIQETQYF.

This sequence joins TRBV30 and TRBJ1-5; perhaps TRBD1 as D (5 bases). V was trimmed by 0 bases and J by 2 bases, leaving 8 bases between them. Germline CDR1 GTSNPN, CDR2 SVGIG (reference sequence). CDR3 length: 14 residues. CDR3: CAWSVLTGNQPQHF. CDR3 in DNA: TGTGCCTGGAGTGTACTGACAGGCAATCAGCCCCAGCATTTT.

This clone has just one count. J is TRBJ2-1 and V is TRBV6-5, with D hard to call. This CDR3 region has 11 residues. V lost 6 bases to trimming and J lost 9 bases, with 9 bases between them. Germline-derived CDR1 and CDR2 are MNHEY and SVGAGI. The CDR3 loop reads CASRALGEQFF. The DNA for the CDR3 is TGTGCCAGCAGGGCCCTGGGTGAGCAGTTCTTC.

The genes are TRBV4-1 and TRBJ1-1; no firm D call. Germline V gene sequence: CDR1 MGHRA, CDR2 YSYEKL. The CDR3 consists of 16 residues. Trimming pared 6 bases from V and 4 bases from J, leaving 21 bases between. The CDR3 sequence: CASRQSPQSVGTEAFF. DNA for the CDR3: TGCGCCAGCAGGCAATCACCACAGAGTGTTGGCACTGAAGCTTTCTTT.

This clone appeared a single time. The rearrangement links TRBV15 to TRBJ1-3; weak D call: TRBD1 (6 bases). In germline, CDR1 is LNHNV, CDR2 YYDKDF (reference sequence). This CDR3 has 16 residues. V shed 0 bases and J shed 1 base, with 10 bases lying between them. The CDR3 here is CATSRDPGASGNTIYF. The CDR3 DNA sequence: TGTGCCACCAGCAGAGATCCGGGGGCGTCTGGAAACACCATATATTTT.

V and J are TRBV30 and TRBJ2-7; D is possibly TRBD1 (6 bases). This CDR3 region has 11 residues. Trimming took 8 bases from V and 7 from J, leaving 15 bases between them. Germline V lookup: CDR1 GTSNPN, CDR2 SVGIG (reference sequence). CDR3 nucleotide sequence: TGTGCCACGGGACACCCCTTGGAGCAGTACTTC. Translation gives CATGHPLEQYF.

The V and J genes are TRBV7-9 and TRBJ1-1; TRBD1 might be the D (6 bases). This CDR3 region has 15 residues. CDR1 and CDR2 (germline): SEHNR, FQNEAQ (reference sequence). V gave up 5 bases and J gave up 1 base, with 14 bases separating them. The CDR3 spells CASSPNRDKNTEAFF. Written as DNA, the CDR3 is TGTGCCAGCAGCCCGAACCGGGACAAGAACACTGAAGCTTTCTTT.

The chain joins TRBV5-5 to TRBJ1-1, with TRBD1 matching over 9 bases. The CDR3 totals 13 residues. Trimming cost V 4 bases and J 7 bases; bases outside gene matches: 5. The V gene's germline CDR1 is SGHKS and CDR2 YYEKEE (reference sequence). CDR3 residues: CASSAGQGREAFF. In nucleotides, the CDR3 is TGTGCCAGCAGCGCCGGACAGGGGCGTGAAGCTTTCTTT.

V gene TRBV6-5 combines with J gene TRBJ1-1; 7 bases agree with TRBD1. Germline lookup yields CDR1 MNHEY and CDR2 SVGAGI. Trimming cost V 3 bases and J 4 bases; bases outside gene matches: 2. The CDR3 totals 13 residues. The CDR3 DNA is TGTGCCAGCAGTTATGAGGGGGCCACTGAAGCTTTCTTT. This sequence encodes CASSYEGATEAFF.

V usage is TRBV6-5 and J usage is TRBJ2-1, with 15 bases fitting TRBD2. Trimming cost V 6 bases and J 9 bases; bases outside gene matches: 6. CDR3 length: 15 residues. Germline-derived CDR1 and CDR2 are MNHEY and SVGAGI. CDR3 in amino acids: CASRRTSGGALEQFF. The CDR3 DNA sequence: TGTGCCAGCAGACGGACTAGCGGGGGGGCCCTTGAGCAGTTCTTC.

This CDR3 reads CASSWRTSGDNEQFF. The CDR3 bases are TGTGCCAGCAGTTGGCGCACTAGCGGAGACAATGAGCAGTTCTTC. V is TRBV27 and J is TRBJ2-1; the match to TRBD2 covers 8 bases. V shed 4 bases and J 5 bases; nucleotides not matched to a gene: 7. Germline V gives CDR1 MNHEY, CDR2 SMNVEV (reference sequence). CDR3 size: 15 residues.

V gene TRBV7-9 combines with J gene TRBJ1-2; 9 positions match TRBD1. The CDR3 extends over 14 amino acids. Looked up from germline, CDR1 is SEHNR and CDR2 is FQNEAQ (reference sequence). J lost 4 bases, V lost 3 bases, and 3 bases had no gene match. CDR3 bases: TGTGCCAGCAGCTTCAACAGGGGGCCCTATGGCTACACCTTC. Residues: CASSFNRGPYGYTF.

The gene calls are TRBV7-2 and TRBJ1-2; TRBD1 is a possible D gene (5 bases). The CDR3 covers 13 residues. The V end lost 4 bases, the J end lost 8 bases, and 14 bases lay between the germline ends. In germline, CDR1 is SGHTA, CDR2 FQGNSA. CDR3 sequence reads: CASSSPGRDGYTF. The CDR3 nucleotides read TGTGCCAGCAGCTCGCCCGGAAGGGACGGCTACACCTTC.

The chain combines TRBV19 with TRBJ2-4; 7 bases align to TRBD2. CDR1 and CDR2 (germline): LNHDA, SQIVND (reference sequence). CDR3 length: 15 residues. V gave up 5 bases and J gave up 7 bases; unmatched junction bases: 11. The CDR3 nucleotides read TGTGCCAGTAGTCCGTCGGGGGGTCTGACGAACATTCAGTACTTC. It translates to CASSPSGGLTNIQYF.

The sample holds one count of this clone. The J gene is TRBJ2-2, the V gene TRBV23-1; 7 bases match TRBD1. TRBV23-1 counts as an open reading frame of uncertain function. With V trimmed by 8 bases and J by 0 bases, 9 bases remained unmatched. The CDR3 extends over 16 amino acids. In nucleotides, the CDR3 is TGCGCCAGCCCACACCGGGACAGAGCGAACACCGGGGAGCTGTTTTTT. It specifies CASPHRDRANTGELFF.

The chain employs TRBV10-3 and TRBJ2-2, with D perhaps given as TRBD1 or TRBD2 (5 bases each). The CDR3 is made up of 17 amino acids. The V end was cut by 3 bases, the J end by 1 base, with 15 bases between. CDR1 is ENHRY, CDR2 SYGVKD, per germline. CDR3 sequence reads: CAISDRNQGENTGELFF. Here the CDR3 DNA reads TGTGCCATCAGTGACCGCAACCAGGGAGAGAACACCGGGGAGCTGTTTTTT.